The clone carrying this T cell receptor (beta chain) was observed a few times. Its antigen is as yet unknown. The sample is drawn from a study of T cells in Graves' hyperthyroidism and ophthalmopathy. The overall study: Any treatment followed the collection of peripheral blood at initial diagnosis.

Hyperthyroidism patients were newly diagnosed, had disease duration under 2 months, and were aged 18 to 65 years. TCR beta CDR3 regions were amplified from RNA. First-round RT-PCR targeting the TCR CDR3 was performed with the HTBI primer set. Via MiXCR, TCRdb re-called the multiplex PCR reads, giving one row per CDR3 protein. The table has some 700,000 distinct CDR3 sequences, around a sixth seen once. Findings of the study overall: Most thyroid-expanded clonotypes above 0.001 were also found in blood. The model identified upcoming ophthalmopathy a median 6.5 months ahead of onset.

CDR1 and CDR2 (germline): SNHLY, FYNNEI. The CDR3 is 13 amino acids. J was trimmed by 6 bases and V by 8 bases; bases with no gene match: 9. The chain carries TRBV2 and TRBJ2-7; the match to TRBD1 covers 8 bases. The receptor comes from a man aged 50 to 59 with Graves' hyperthyroidism. The sample comprised blood. The CDR3 DNA reads TGTGCCAGCCACCGGACAGGGTCACGCGAGCAGTACTTC. Translated: CASHRTGSREQYF.